This T cell receptor beta chain was recorded in a study of immune heterogeneity within non-small cell lung tumors. Study at large: The tumor set comprised several squamous cell carcinomas and 9 to 10 non-squamous carcinomas (plus 1 not otherwise specified). Study-wide results and limits: For local T-cell clonality, the correlation with local tumor mutational burden was moderate but significant (R around 0.35). Identical dominant CDR3 beta clonotypes were found repeatedly across the tumor sites of a single patient, and these appeared alongside high-frequency clones that were unique to particular tumor locations.

TCR beta CDR3 regions came from multiplex PCR with 32 forward V and 13 reverse J primers. TCRdb re-called the multiplex PCR reads with MiXCR, one entry per CDR3 protein. The profile shows approximately 11,000 distinct CDR3 sequences, 15% to 25% of them singletons. With regard to this clonotype: Its specificity is not known.

Template material for each sample was approximately 0.65 ug of bulk tumor genomic DNA. Widely spaced biopsies, several per primary tumor, were obtained at surgery. Curative surgical treatment was performed in patients who had newly diagnosed, untreated non-small cell lung cancer. Having surgery with curative intent, the donors were patients newly diagnosed with non-small cell lung cancer. Germline loops: CDR1 SGDLS, CDR2 YYNGEE. The CDR3 sequence is 16 residues long. Trimming took 7 bases from V and 4 from J; bases not matched to a gene: 13. This clonotype was sampled from a man in his sixties with non-small cell lung cancer. The sample consisted of lung tumor tissue. The chain combines TRBV9 with TRBJ2-2; 7 nucleotides line up with TRBD1. CDR3 in DNA: TGTGCCAGCGGACCGCTAGGGGGCCGTGGCACCGGGGAGCTGTTTTTT. This translates into CASGPLGGRGTGELFF.